Below are 23 T cell receptor beta chains sequenced from a single sample in a study of regulatory T cells in long-lasting Graves disease. Combining iRepertoire HTBI primers with Arm-PCR of CDR3 regions, the authors built TCR beta libraries. MiXCR, applied by TCRdb to the multiplex PCR reads, yields one record per CDR3 protein. The table has about 330,000 distinct CDR3 sequences, under 20% seen once. The time point: newly diagnosed GD, antithyroid drugs for less than 3 months. PBMCs were the source of the RNA used for TCR sequencing. The sample was also linked to a second study, of T cells in Graves' hyperthyroidism and ophthalmopathy.

Here the sequenced sample was peripheral blood mononuclear cells (PBMCs), taken at new diagnosis, from a patient treated with antithyroid drugs. The receptors shown here come from a woman under 30 with Graves disease.

This clonotype was observed at least ten times. V and J are TRBV11-1 and TRBJ2-7; 7 bases match TRBD1. CDR1 is SGHAT, CDR2 FQDESV, per germline (reference sequence). Unmatched junction bases numbered 4, after V lost 3 bases and J lost 5 bases. This CDR3 comprises 13 residues. The CDR3 here is CASSFRDSHEQYF. The CDR3 coding sequence is TGTGCCAGCAGCTTCAGGGACAGTCACGAGCAGTACTTC.

This clonotype appeared many times. This chain joins TRBV2 and TRBJ1-1; no definite D call. The germline gives CDR1 SNHLY, CDR2 FYNNEI. Trimming left V 8 bases short and J 0 bases short, with 13 bases between. The length of the CDR3 is 14 residues. The CDR3 bases are TGTGCCAGCGTCGCCCGGGTTATGAACACTGAAGCTTTCTTT. Amino acids: CASVARVMNTEAFF.

V gene TRBV7-2 combines with J gene TRBJ2-3; 10 bases align to TRBD2. With 1 base clipped from V and 5 bases from J, the junction kept 15 bases outside the gene matches. The CDR3 is made up of 19 amino acids. Germline V lookup: CDR1 SGHTA, CDR2 FQGNSA. CDR3 residues: CASSLEARGAGGERDTQYF. The CDR3 DNA sequence: TGTGCCAGCAGCTTAGAAGCCAGGGGAGCGGGGGGGGAGAGAGATACGCAGTATTTT.

This clonotype showed up many times. J is TRBJ1-4 and V is TRBV5-1, with 10 bases identical to TRBD1. CDR1 and CDR2 (germline): SGHRS, YFSETQ. This CDR3 has 15 amino acids. J gave up 6 bases and V 4 bases, and 6 bases lay outside the gene matches. The DNA for the CDR3 is TGCGCCAGCAGCAGCGGACAGGGGGAGTATGAAAAACTGTTTTTT. Translated: CASSSGQGEYEKLFF.

This clonotype appeared many times. The V gene is TRBV7-8, the J gene TRBJ1-6; D possibly corresponds to TRBD1 (6 bases). The germline CDR1 and CDR2 sequences are SGHVS and FQNEAQ. This CDR3 has 15 amino acids. V lost 4 bases and J lost 3, with 10 bases in between. The CDR3 loop is CASSSTGSYNSPLHF. The DNA of the CDR3 is TGTGCCAGCAGCTCAACAGGGAGCTATAATTCACCCCTCCACTTT.

This clonotype was detected ten times or more. The chain recombines TRBV3-1 with TRBJ1-3, with D unresolved. The CDR3 has 14 amino acids. Germline V gene lookup returns CDR1 LGHDT and CDR2 YNNKEL (reference sequence). Trimming cost V 6 bases and J 0 bases, with 9 bases left between them. The CDR3 loop reads CASRTLSSGNTIYF. The CDR3 DNA is TGTGCCAGCAGGACGTTGAGCTCTGGAAACACCATATATTTT.

The rearrangement links TRBV9 to TRBJ2-3, with 8 positions matching TRBD2. In germline, CDR1 is SGDLS, CDR2 YYNGEE. This CDR3 comprises 16 residues. The ends lost 2 bases at V and 1 base at J; junction bases unmatched: 6. The CDR3 nucleotides read TGTGCCAGCAGCGTTGGTAGCGGGATACGCACAGATACGCAGTATTTT. Translated, it gives CASSVGSGIRTDTQYF.

This clonotype was seen a few times. J is TRBJ1-5 and V is TRBV7-2; TRBD1 matches at 7 bases. The V gene end was trimmed by 5 bases and the J gene end by 6 bases; junction bases not matched to a gene: 7. The CDR3 is 14 residues long. Germline V gene sequence: CDR1 SGHTA, CDR2 FQGNSA. This chain's CDR3 is CASSPRQGPQPQHF. CDR3 coding DNA: TGTGCCAGCAGCCCTAGACAGGGCCCTCAGCCCCAGCATTTT.

In this sample, this clonotype turned up many times. The V call is TRBV18, the J call TRBJ2-1, with 7 bases identical to TRBD2. V dropped 0 bases and J dropped 8; count of bases not matched to a gene: 1. The CDR3 extends over 13 amino acids. Germline values: CDR1 KGHSH, CDR2 LQKENI. Here the CDR3 DNA reads TGTGCCAGCTCACCACCAGGGAGGGATGAGCAGTTCTTC. This codes for CASSPPGRDEQFF.

At least ten counts were recorded for this clonotype. The chain joins TRBV27 to TRBJ2-7; possible D gene TRBD2, 6 bases. The CDR3 totals 14 residues. V lost 1 base, J lost 5 bases, and 12 bases lay in between. CDR1 is MNHEY and CDR2 is SMNVEV in the germline V gene (reference sequence). The chain's CDR3 is CASSLYGSRDEQYF. Here the CDR3 DNA reads TGTGCCAGCAGTTTATACGGGAGTAGGGACGAGCAGTACTTC.

The chain is built from TRBV5-1 and TRBJ2-5; no firm D call. Germline CDR1 and CDR2: SGHRS and YFSETQ. Trimming took 4 bases from V and 0 from J, leaving 16 bases between them. CDR3 length: 16 amino acids. The CDR3 DNA sequence: TGCGCCAGCAGCAGCCAAGTCAGTCCCCACCAAGAGACCCAGTACTTC. It is translated as CASSSQVSPHQETQYF.

This clonotype was recorded at least ten times. This chain uses TRBV30 with TRBJ1-1; 7 nucleotides line up with TRBD1. The CDR3 is 15 residues long. V was clipped by 0 bases and J by 1 base; unmatched bases: 5. Germline V gene sequence: CDR1 GTSNPN, CDR2 SVGIG (reference sequence). CDR3 bases: TGTGCCTGGAGTGTAGGTAGACAGGGGAACACTGAAGCTTTCTTT. As protein: CAWSVGRQGNTEAFF.

There are many counts of this clonotype. The chain combines TRBV7-9 with TRBJ2-3; D is unclear. Germline V gene sequence: CDR1 SEHNR, CDR2 FQNEAQ (reference sequence). V was clipped by 6 bases and J by 4 bases, with 14 bases between them. The CDR3 consists of 14 residues. CDR3 nucleotide sequence: TGTGCCAGCAGTTTGGCCGCCGGGCCAGATACGCAGTATTTT. Amino acid sequence: CASSLAAGPDTQYF.

This clonotype was counted ten times or more. The chain links TRBV2 to TRBJ2-3; D not resolved. The germline V and J ends were trimmed by 1 base and 0 bases, with 5 bases remaining between them. The CDR3 totals 14 residues. CDR1 SNHLY and CDR2 FYNNEI come from the germline V gene. The CDR3 sequence is CASSEVSSTDTQYF. Here the CDR3 DNA reads TGTGCCAGCAGTGAAGTCTCTAGCACAGATACGCAGTATTTT.

This clonotype was seen many times. The V gene is TRBV28, the J gene TRBJ2-7, with D unclear. The germline V gene has CDR1 MDHEN and CDR2 SYDVKM. Deletions cut 4 bases from V and 0 bases from J, with 10 bases between. This CDR3 comprises 14 residues. The CDR3 bases are TGTGCCAGCAGTTCCCCGGACGGCTCCTACGAGCAGTACTTC. Translating gives CASSSPDGSYEQYF. Full variable domain (rest looked up from reference TRBV28 and TRBJ2-7): DVKVTQSSRYLVKRTGEKVFLECVQDMDHENMFWYRQDPGLGLRLIYFSYDVKMKEKGDIPEGYSVSREKKERFSLILESASTNQTSMYLCASSSPDGSYEQYFGPGTRLTVT.

This clonotype came up many times. The J gene is TRBJ2-3, the V gene TRBV6-1, with D unclear. The V end was cut by 7 bases, the J end by 1 base, with 12 bases between. Germline V gene sequence: CDR1 MNHNS, CDR2 SASEGT. The CDR3 is 14 amino acids. CDR3 loop: CASTAERGTDTQYF. In nucleotides, the CDR3 is TGTGCCAGCACTGCGGAAAGAGGCACAGATACGCAGTATTTT.

At least ten counts were recorded for this clonotype. The chain recombines TRBV3-1 with TRBJ2-2; D gene ambiguous. The CDR3 runs 14 residues. Germline V lookup: CDR1 LGHDT, CDR2 YNNKEL (reference sequence). V lost 0 bases, J lost 4 bases, and 6 bases lay in between. This chain's CDR3 is CASSQEAFTGELFF. CDR3 DNA sequence: TGTGCCAGCAGCCAAGAGGCCTTCACCGGGGAGCTGTTTTTT.

The sample holds a few counts of this clonotype. The V call is TRBV5-6, the J call TRBJ1-6, with D unclear. The CDR3 consists of 15 residues. CDR1 and CDR2 from the germline V gene are SGHDT and YYEEEE. V gave up 4 bases and J gave up 5 bases, with 13 bases separating them. CDR3 in amino acids: CASSPRMIDNSPLHF. As DNA, the CDR3 is TGTGCCAGCAGCCCTAGAATGATTGATAATTCACCCCTCCACTTT.

This clonotype was counted ten times or more. V and J are TRBV20-1 and TRBJ1-4; perhaps TRBD1 as D (5 bases). Trimming cost V 3 bases and J 4 bases, with 9 bases left between them. Germline V gives CDR1 DFQATT, CDR2 SNEGSKA (reference sequence). There are 13 residues in the CDR3. The CDR3 here is CSASGRDNEKLFF. CDR3 nucleotides: TGCAGTGCTAGCGGCAGGGATAATGAAAAACTGTTTTTT.

The rearrangement links TRBV5-1 to TRBJ2-7; D tentatively reads TRBD1 or TRBD2 (6 bases each). Trimming left V 0 bases short and J 5 bases short, with 12 bases between. This CDR3 has 14 residues. Germline V gene sequence: CDR1 SGHRS, CDR2 YFSETQ. The CDR3 bases are TGCGCCAGCAGCTTGGGGGGGGCTCGGGACGAGCAGTACTTC. This sequence encodes CASSLGGARDEQYF.

This clonotype occurred many times. V gene TRBV5-1 combines with J gene TRBJ2-5; D possibly uses TRBD1 or TRBD2 (6 bases each). CDR1 and CDR2 (germline): SGHRS, YFSETQ. V lost 4 bases and J 12 bases, leaving 19 bases between the germline ends. The CDR3 is 13 amino acids. CDR3 DNA: TGCGCCAGCAGCCCGTACCCCGGGGGCGTCAAGTACTTC. Its protein is CASSPYPGGVKYF.

The chain recombines TRBV19 with TRBJ2-6; D not resolved. V lost 3 bases and J 2 bases, leaving 8 bases between the germline ends. The CDR3 spans 15 residues. Germline-derived CDR1 and CDR2 are LNHDA and SQIVND (reference sequence). The CDR3 DNA is TGTGCCAGTAGTATCTTGGGGACTGGGGCCAACGTCCTGACTTTC. Translation gives CASSILGTGANVLTF.

Ten or more counts support this clonotype. The genes are TRBV6-1 and TRBJ2-7, with D possibly TRBD1 on 5 matching bases. The CDR3 totals 12 residues. The V gene's germline CDR1 is MNHNS and CDR2 SASEGT. Trimming stripped 8 bases from V and 4 bases from J, with 12 bases between. The CDR3 DNA is TGTGCCAGCGGCAGGGCCATATACGAGCAGTACTTC. Protein product: CASGRAIYEQYF.